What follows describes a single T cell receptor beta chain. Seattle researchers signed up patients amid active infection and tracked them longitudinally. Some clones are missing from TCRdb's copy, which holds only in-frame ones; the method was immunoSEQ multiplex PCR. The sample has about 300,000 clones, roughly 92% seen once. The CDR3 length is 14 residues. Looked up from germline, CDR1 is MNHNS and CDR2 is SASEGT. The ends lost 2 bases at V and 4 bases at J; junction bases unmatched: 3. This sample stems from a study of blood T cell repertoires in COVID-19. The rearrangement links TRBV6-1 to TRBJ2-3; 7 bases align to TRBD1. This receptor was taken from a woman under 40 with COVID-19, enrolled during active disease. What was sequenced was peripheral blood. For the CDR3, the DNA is TGTGCCAGCAGTGAACTGACAGGGTCAGATACGCAGTATTTT. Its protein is CASSELTGSDTQYF.